A single sample gave rise to the 8 T cell receptor beta chains below, sequenced in a study of CD8 T cells in ankylosing spondylitis. Study conclusions and caveats: A motif of 8 or 9 highly homologous TCR beta variants was seen as apparently characteristic of ankylosing spondylitis blood.

Via MiXCR, TCRdb re-called the 5' RACE reads, giving one row per CDR3 protein. The sample consists of about 800,000 distinct CDR3 sequences, roughly 12% of them appearing once. These receptors' antigens are unknown. Sequencing was carried out using blood, either unsorted or a sorted T cell fraction (not recorded which). The receptor set was obtained from a male donor with ankylosing spondylitis.

Only a few counts were recorded for this clonotype. The genes are TRBV20-1 and TRBJ2-5; 8 bases align to TRBD1. V shed 5 bases and J 2 bases; nucleotides not matched to a gene: 4. In germline, CDR1 is DFQATT, CDR2 SNEGSKA (reference sequence). The CDR3 loop spans 13 amino acids. The DNA of the CDR3 is TGCAGTGCTGAGGGACAGGTTCAAGAGACCCAGTACTTC. Residues: CSAEGQVQETQYF.

Only a few counts were recorded for this clonotype. The chain couples TRBV7-6 to TRBJ2-1, with D perhaps matching TRBD1 (5 bases). Per germline, CDR1 SGHVS and CDR2 FNYEAQ. With 4 bases removed from V and 6 bases from J, the gap between germline ends came to 10 bases. There are 13 residues in the CDR3. The CDR3 DNA sequence: TGTGCCAGCAGCTCTCAGGGATTCAATGAGCAGTTCTTC. This codes for CASSSQGFNEQFF.

The CDR3 DNA is TGTGCCAGCAGCCGCGGGGAGGACAGAACCACAGATACGCAGTATTTT. Translation gives CASSRGEDRTTDTQYF. This chain joins TRBV4-2 and TRBJ2-3; D possibly matches TRBD1 or TRBD2 (6 bases each). CDR1 is LGHNA, CDR2 YNFKEQ, per germline. The V end was cut by 4 bases, the J end by 2 bases, with 16 bases between. CDR3 size: 16 residues.

This clonotype showed up just a few times. The chain has TRBV10-3 and TRBJ1-3; weak D call: TRBD1 (5 bases). Looked up from germline, CDR1 is ENHRY and CDR2 is SYGVKD. The CDR3 is 15 residues long. CDR3 bases: TGTGCGTCTTCTCAACCGGGGGTGTCCGGAAACACCATATATTTT. Protein sequence: CASSQPGVSGNTIYF.

In this sample, this clonotype turned up many times. The chain carries TRBV7-2 and TRBJ1-1; the D is unclear. V lost 2 bases and J lost 8, with 12 bases in between. The CDR3 length is 13 residues. Germline CDR1 reads SGHTA; CDR2 reads FQGNSA. In DNA form, the CDR3 reads TGTGCCAGCAGCTTATCAGTCGGAACCGAAGCTTTCTTT. It specifies CASSLSVGTEAFF.

The rearrangement joins TRBV7-2 to TRBJ2-4; tentative D call: TRBD2 (6 bases). Germline-derived CDR1 and CDR2 are SGHTA and FQGNSA. This CDR3 is 14 amino acids long. The ends were cut back, 2 bases at V and 3 bases at J, with 8 bases in the middle. CDR3 coding DNA: TGTGCCAGCAGCTTATGGGGGGACAAAAACATTCAGTACTTC. Protein product: CASSLWGDKNIQYF.

V and J are TRBV11-1 and TRBJ2-2, with TRBD2 matching over 10 bases. The V segment lost 5 bases and the J segment 4 bases; nucleotides outside the gene matches: 7. The CDR3 is made up of 16 amino acids. The germline V gene encodes CDR1 SGHAT and CDR2 FQDESV (reference sequence). DNA for the CDR3: TGTGCCAGCAGCGTTAGCGGGGGGCGAGGCACCGGGGAGCTGTTTTTT. Amino acid sequence: CASSVSGGRGTGELFF.

This clonotype occurred a few times. The chain couples TRBV12-3 or TRBV12-4 to TRBJ1-2; weak D call: TRBD1 (6 bases). V lost 3 bases, J lost 8 bases, and 13 bases lay in between. This CDR3 comprises 13 residues. The chain's CDR3 is CASSFKTGEGYTF. The CDR3 DNA reads as TGTGCCAGCAGTTTTAAGACAGGCGAAGGCTACACCTTC.